This paragraph covers one T cell receptor beta chain sequence. With V trimmed by 7 bases and J by 4 bases, 8 bases remained unmatched. The CDR3 loop spans 15 amino acids. CDR1 MNHNY and CDR2 SVGAGI come from the germline V gene (reference sequence). The sample belongs to a study of T cell changes during pregnancy in multiple sclerosis. Sequencing used immunoSEQ multiplex PCR; TCRdb keeps in-frame clones, though not all of them. This sample has over 60,000 clones, with 90% to 95% found just once. The clonotype originates from a female donor in good health, enrolled as a control in a pregnancy study. The source material was peripheral blood, sampled in the third trimester of pregnancy. This chain connects TRBV6-6 to TRBJ1-4, with TRBD1 matching 8 bases. For the CDR3, the DNA is TGTGCCAGCACTCGGACAGGGACGGGTAATGAAAAACTGTTTTTT. Translating gives CASTRTGTGNEKLFF.